The clone carrying this TCR beta chain was seen only a few times. Its antigen is not identified. Once cultured for 9 to 11 days, the cells underwent separation to obtain CD4+ T cells. As their vaccination, participants received two doses of either BNT162b2 or mRNA-1273. IL-2 medium was substituted for half the medium on days 3 and 7. Here immunoSEQ multiplex PCR was the method, and the copy in TCRdb shows in-frame clones only, minus some. The sample holds 40,000 to 45,000 clones, approximately 70% seen once. The entry originates in a study of vaccination effects on CD4 cells after COVID-19. Turning to the study itself: Post-vaccine draws lagged the second dose by a median of 72 days. Findings of the study overall: Substantial clonal contraction characterized both infection- and vaccine-induced clones late after vaccination.

The CDR3 spans 11 residues. Germline values: CDR1 SGHTA, CDR2 FQGNSA. With V trimmed by 6 bases and J by 11 bases, 6 bases remained unmatched. The sequenced sample was CD4+ T cells from PBMCs cultured without peptide, obtained after COVID-19 vaccination. The clonotype originates from a human donor who received a COVID-19 vaccine. The genes are TRBV7-2 and TRBJ2-5; 7 nucleotides align to TRBD2. The CDR3 coding sequence is TGTGCCAGCAGTCCAACAGCGGGGCAGTACTTC. It codes for CASSPTAGQYF.